The 8 T cell receptor beta chains below all came from one sample that was sequenced in a study of early T cells in non-severe SARS-CoV-2 infection. TCRdb redid the calling of the 5' RACE reads with MiXCR, one entry per CDR3 protein. The table shows tens of thousands of distinct CDR3 sequences, with roughly 9.9% occurring only once. The sample comprised whole blood. The source of these receptors is an adult who was a healthcare worker with PCR-confirmed SARS-CoV-2 infection or an uninfected control (not recorded which).

The V call is TRBV6-5, the J call TRBJ1-6; maybe TRBD1 (5 bases). Between the trimmed V and J ends, which lost 0 bases and 6 bases, there was a span of 9 bases. This CDR3 spans 15 amino acids. CDR1 and CDR2 from the germline V gene are MNHEY and SVGAGI. The CDR3 protein is CASSYSGDPNSPLHF. The CDR3 DNA follows: TGTGCCAGCAGTTACTCGGGGGATCCTAATTCACCCCTCCACTTT.

The chain links TRBV7-2 to TRBJ2-5; D not resolved. Between the trimmed V and J ends, which lost 1 base and 5 bases, there was a span of 11 bases. In germline, CDR1 is SGHTA, CDR2 FQGNSA. The CDR3 spans 14 residues. CDR3 region: CASSLDLGLETQYF. DNA for the CDR3: TGTGCCAGCAGCTTAGACCTGGGATTGGAGACCCAGTACTTC.

The chain combines TRBV3-1 with TRBJ2-1; TRBD1 matches at 7 bases. This CDR3 contains 14 residues. The germline V gene encodes CDR1 LGHDT and CDR2 YNNKEL (reference sequence). With V trimmed by 4 bases and J by 5 bases, 5 bases remained unmatched. In DNA, the CDR3 is TGTGCCAGCAGCCCGTCGGACAGGCACAATGAGCAGTTCTTC. Translated, it gives CASSPSDRHNEQFF.

The sample holds a few counts of this clonotype. This sequence joins TRBV6-5 and TRBJ2-7; tentatively, D is TRBD1 (5 bases). The CDR3 spans 14 residues. The germline V gene has CDR1 MNHEY and CDR2 SVGAGI. V was trimmed by 4 bases and J by 7 bases, leaving 17 bases between them. CDR3 in DNA: TGTGCCAGCAGTTCCCGATCAGGACACGAGGAGCAGTACTTC. Its protein product is CASSSRSGHEEQYF.

The chain carries TRBV5-1 and TRBJ1-2, with 7 bases lining up with TRBD1. The CDR3 sequence is 15 residues long. Germline-derived CDR1 and CDR2 are SGHRS and YFSETQ. The V and J ends lost 5 bases and 4 bases, in that order; junction bases with no gene match: 11. The CDR3 protein is CASSSDPGGPYGYTF. In DNA form, the CDR3 reads TGCGCCAGCAGTTCAGACCCAGGGGGACCCTATGGCTACACCTTC.

The sample holds many counts of this clonotype. J is TRBJ1-6 and V is TRBV6-5; no clear D gene. The germline V and J ends were trimmed by 0 bases and 2 bases, with 11 bases remaining between them. This CDR3 contains 17 residues. Germline V gene lookup returns CDR1 MNHEY and CDR2 SVGAGI. The chain's CDR3 is CASSYSTGRAYNSPLHF. Written as DNA, the CDR3 is TGTGCCAGCAGTTACTCGACCGGGAGGGCCTATAATTCACCCCTCCACTTT.

This clonotype has at least ten counts. CDR3 DNA sequence: TGTGCCAGCAGCTTAAGCGGCCCACAAGAGACCCAGTACTTC. Protein: CASSLSGPQETQYF. The J gene is TRBJ2-5, the V gene TRBV7-2; D perhaps matches TRBD2 (5 bases). Looked up from germline, CDR1 is SGHTA and CDR2 is FQGNSA. The CDR3 is 14 residues long. V was trimmed by 2 bases and J by 2 bases, leaving 9 bases between them.

This clonotype was counted many times. The chain's CDR3 is CASSNYQPQHF. For the CDR3, the DNA is TGTGCCAGCAGTAACTATCAGCCCCAGCATTTT. V usage is TRBV6-8 and J usage is TRBJ1-5, with unresolved D. This CDR3 spans 11 amino acids. Germline CDR1 is MNHGY and CDR2 is SAAAGT. The V end lost 5 bases, the J end lost 5 bases, and 4 bases lay between the germline ends.